These 20 T cell receptor beta chains originate from one sample sequenced in a study of blood T cell repertoires in COVID-19. The protocol was immunoSEQ multiplex PCR, while the TCRdb copy is restricted to in-frame clones and leaves out a portion. The sample lists 140,000 or so clones, around nine tenths occurring once. The material sequenced was peripheral blood. The receptors here all came from a woman in her forties or fifties with active or convalescent COVID-19.

The chain joins TRBV7-9 to TRBJ1-1; D may be TRBD1 (5 bases). Trimming took 1 base from V and 1 from J, leaving 7 bases between them. CDR3 length: 14 amino acids. The V gene's germline CDR1 is SEHNR and CDR2 FQNEAQ (reference sequence). This CDR3 is CASSLEGPNTEAFF. The CDR3 region has the DNA TGTGCCAGCAGCTTAGAGGGGCCGAACACTGAAGCTTTCTTT.

The rearrangement joins TRBV10-1 to TRBJ1-5; TRBD1 matches 7 bases. The CDR3 consists of 15 residues. Germline V CDR1 and CDR2: WNHNN, SYGVQD (reference sequence). The V segment lost 4 bases and the J segment 7 bases; nucleotides outside the gene matches: 10. The CDR3 DNA reads TGCGCCAGCAGTGGGACAGGCACTTCACCCCAGCCCCAGCATTTT. It yields the protein CASSGTGTSPQPQHF.

The rearrangement joins TRBV7-3 to TRBJ2-5, with 8 bases aligning to TRBD2. CDR3 length: 14 amino acids. The germline gives CDR1 SGHTA, CDR2 FQGTGA. The V gene end was trimmed by 5 bases and the J gene end by 5 bases; junction bases not matched to a gene: 7. CDR3 DNA: TGTGCCAGCAGCCCGGGGGGGGCGGGTGAGACCCAGTACTTC. Residues: CASSPGGAGETQYF.

The chain combines TRBV19 with TRBJ1-2, with TRBD1 identical over 8 bases. The trim removed 6 bases at V and 8 bases at J, leaving 14 bases unmatched. Germline V gene data show CDR1 as LNHDA and CDR2 as SQIVND (reference sequence). The CDR3 is made up of 15 amino acids. The CDR3 sequence is CASRAPGQVQRGYTF. DNA of the CDR3: TGTGCCAGTAGGGCCCCGGGACAGGTCCAAAGGGGCTACACCTTC.

The chain uses TRBV29-1 and TRBJ1-2; D possibly corresponds to TRBD1 (5 bases). The CDR3 totals 12 residues. Trimming pared 5 bases from V and 5 bases from J, leaving 12 bases between. Germline V CDR1 and CDR2: SQVTM, ANQGSEA. The CDR3 loop reads CSVRGGKYGYTF. The CDR3 DNA follows: TGCAGCGTTCGCGGGGGGAAGTATGGCTACACCTTC.

This clone appeared a single time. The V call is TRBV19, the J call TRBJ1-4; 8 positions match TRBD1. Germline trimming cut 11 bases from V and 4 bases from J; bases unmatched to any gene: 9. CDR1 and CDR2 from the germline V gene are LNHDA and SQIVND (reference sequence). This CDR3 comprises 14 residues. The CDR3 sequence is CASKQGGLNEKLFF. The CDR3 coding sequence is TGTGCCTCCAAACAGGGGGGCCTTAATGAAAAACTGTTTTTT.

The chain carries TRBV28 and TRBJ1-5; 8 bases line up with TRBD1. Germline V lookup: CDR1 MDHEN, CDR2 SYDVKM. This CDR3 has 16 residues. The V segment lost 6 bases and the J segment 7 bases; nucleotides outside the gene matches: 14. CDR3 amino acids: CASRWDRSTSKQPQHF. The CDR3 nucleotides read TGTGCCAGCAGATGGGACAGGAGTACTTCAAAACAGCCCCAGCATTTT.

The rearrangement joins TRBV4-2 to TRBJ2-1, with 7 bases fitting TRBD2. The J segment lost 7 bases and the V segment lost 0 bases, leaving 6 bases of the junction unmatched. Germline-derived CDR1 and CDR2 are LGHNA and YNFKEQ. The length of the CDR3 is 15 residues. In DNA, the CDR3 is TGTGCCAGCAGCCAAGAGGGCGGGAGCAGTAATGAGCAGTTCTTC. Amino acids: CASSQEGGSSNEQFF.

About this clone: One end of the junction varies from germline; a read error may be responsible. CDR3 in amino acids: CASSLGVWEPGQETQYF. The CDR3 DNA sequence: TGTGCTAGCAGCTTAGGCGTCTGGGAGCCCGGACAAGAGACCCAGTACTTC. This chain connects TRBV7-7 to TRBJ2-5, with D possibly matching TRBD2 (5 bases). Germline V gene data show CDR1 as SSHAT and CDR2 as FNYEAQ (reference sequence). The CDR3 runs 17 residues. Based on the CDR3 plus reference TRBV7-7 and TRBJ2-5, the full variable domain is GAGVSQSPRYKVTKRGQDVTLRCDPISSHATLYWYQQALGQGPEFLTYFNYEAQPDKSGLPSDRFSAERPEGSISTLTIQRTEQRDSAMYRCASSLGVWEPGQETQYFGPGTRLLVL.

The chain uses TRBV15 and TRBJ2-1; 10 nucleotides align to TRBD1. This CDR3 comprises 18 residues. V lost 1 base and J lost 1; bases outside the gene matches: 7. The V gene's germline CDR1 is LNHNV and CDR2 YYDKDF (reference sequence). The DNA for the CDR3 is TGTGCCACCAGCAGAGCGACAGGGGGCGAAACGTCCTACAATGAGCAGTTCTTC. Its protein is CATSRATGGETSYNEQFF.

This chain connects TRBV7-2 to TRBJ2-7; TRBD2 aligns across 12 bases. Trimming removed 6 bases from V and 5 bases from J; junction bases left unmatched: 8. This CDR3 is 15 amino acids long. CDR1 is SGHTA, CDR2 FQGNSA, per germline. Here the CDR3 reads CASRLTSGSLNEQYF. The CDR3 DNA sequence: TGTGCCAGCAGATTGACTAGCGGGAGTTTGAACGAGCAGTACTTC.

The chain employs TRBV12-3 or TRBV12-4 and TRBJ1-6, with a weak D call TRBD1 (6 bases). The V and J ends lost 1 base and 8 bases respectively, with 6 bases between them. This CDR3 region has 13 residues. The CDR3 reads CASSLGTDSPLHF. In DNA, the CDR3 is TGTGCCAGCAGTTTAGGGACAGATTCACCCCTCCACTTT.

Turning to this clone: The sample contains more than one DNA sequence encoding this CDR3. The chain joins TRBV6-6 to TRBJ1-5; D ambiguous. Germline-derived CDR1 and CDR2 are MNHNY and SVGAGI (reference sequence). The V and J ends lost 0 bases and 5 bases respectively, with 5 bases between them. CDR3 size: 13 residues. The CDR3: CASSYSRDQPQHF. The CDR3, as DNA: TGTGCCAGCAGTTACTCGAGGGATCAGCCCCAGCATTTT.

The chain couples TRBV4-2 to TRBJ1-1, with 9 positions matching TRBD1. V lost 7 bases and J lost 1; bases outside the gene matches: 4. CDR1 is LGHNA, CDR2 YNFKEQ, per germline. The length of the CDR3 is 14 residues. The CDR3, as DNA: TGTGCCAGCACCGGACAGGGGCAGAACACTGAAGCTTTCTTT. It codes for CASTGQGQNTEAFF.

The chain couples TRBV13 to TRBJ2-2; TRBD1 agrees at 7 bases. This CDR3 contains 15 residues. Germline assignment: CDR1 PRHDT and CDR2 FYEKMQ (reference sequence). Trimming cost V 4 bases and J 4 bases; bases outside gene matches: 6. DNA of the CDR3: TGTGCCAGCAGCTCAACAGGGGCGGGCACCGGGGAGCTGTTTTTT. Its protein product is CASSSTGAGTGELFF.

This chain connects TRBV30 to TRBJ2-3; D gene uncertain. This CDR3 spans 11 amino acids. Germline loops: CDR1 GTSNPN, CDR2 SVGIG (reference sequence). Trimming left V 5 bases short and J 0 bases short, with 3 bases between. The CDR3 spells CAWLSTDTQYF. DNA for the CDR3: TGTGCCTGGTTAAGCACAGATACGCAGTATTTT.

CDR3: CAIRPTGENYGYTF. Here the CDR3 DNA reads TGTGCCATAAGACCGACAGGGGAAAACTATGGCTACACCTTC. The rearrangement links TRBV10-3 to TRBJ1-2, with 8 bases identical to TRBD1. Losses at the gene ends were 9 bases for V and 2 bases for J; bases not matched to a gene: 8. Looked up from germline, CDR1 is ENHRY and CDR2 is SYGVKD. The CDR3 is made up of 14 amino acids.

In the case of this clone: A clone one base away is much larger, so this may be a read error. The CDR3 reads CASSFVAGELFF. The CDR3 DNA reads TGTGCCAGCAGCTTTGTAGCCGGGGAGCTGTTTTTT. The chain uses TRBV5-4 and TRBJ2-2; D unclear. CDR1 is SGHNT and CDR2 is YYREEE in the germline V gene (reference sequence). The CDR3 is made up of 12 amino acids. The V end was cut by 2 bases, the J end by 6 bases, with 5 bases between.

This rearrangement joins TRBV7-9 to TRBJ1-1, with D tentatively TRBD1 (5 bases). The CDR3 contains 14 residues. V was pared by 6 bases and J by 10 bases, with 21 bases between. Germline CDR1 reads SEHNR; CDR2 reads FQNEAQ (reference sequence). This CDR3 is CASSFAGMGGSAFF. CDR3 in DNA: TGTGCCAGCAGTTTCGCTGGGATGGGGGGATCAGCTTTCTTT.

This chain uses TRBV20-1 with TRBJ1-3, with D maybe TRBD1 (5 bases). The CDR3 is 14 amino acids. V dropped 3 bases and J dropped 7 bases, with 16 bases sitting between them. CDR1 DFQATT and CDR2 SNEGSKA come from the germline V gene (reference sequence). Written as DNA, the CDR3 is TGCAGTGCTAGTGGGTCAGACCCAGGGAACACCATATATTTT. Protein sequence: CSASGSDPGNTIYF.